Listed here is a single TCR beta chain. What it recognizes is unknown. The sample originates from a study of somatic mutations in cytotoxic T cells in rheumatoid arthritis. With 3 bases removed from V and 1 base from J, the gap between germline ends came to 7 bases. The CDR3 has 13 residues. CDR1 is MNHEY and CDR2 is SMNVEV in the germline V gene (reference sequence). Produced via immunoSEQ multiplex PCR; TCRdb's table is partial and in-frame only. Of under 20,000 clones listed, less than 85% are singletons. General study results and limits: The study found no significant difference in CD8+ T-cell clonality between rheumatoid arthritis patients and age-matched healthy controls. Only rheumatoid arthritis patients, not healthy controls, showed CD8+ clonality increasing with age. With roughly 65 patients examined, roughly 8 had a largest CD8+ clone exceeding 20% of CD8+ cells.

Researchers isolated CD4+ and CD8+ cells by positive magnetic bead selection and then checked their purity by flow cytometry. Sequenced input: CD8+ T cells sorted from blood. The source is a middle-aged woman with rheumatoid arthritis. This rearrangement joins TRBV27 to TRBJ2-7; D remains unclear. The CDR3 DNA follows: TGTGCCAGCAGTTTTTCACAGTCCTACGAGCAGTACTTC. Protein: CASSFSQSYEQYF.